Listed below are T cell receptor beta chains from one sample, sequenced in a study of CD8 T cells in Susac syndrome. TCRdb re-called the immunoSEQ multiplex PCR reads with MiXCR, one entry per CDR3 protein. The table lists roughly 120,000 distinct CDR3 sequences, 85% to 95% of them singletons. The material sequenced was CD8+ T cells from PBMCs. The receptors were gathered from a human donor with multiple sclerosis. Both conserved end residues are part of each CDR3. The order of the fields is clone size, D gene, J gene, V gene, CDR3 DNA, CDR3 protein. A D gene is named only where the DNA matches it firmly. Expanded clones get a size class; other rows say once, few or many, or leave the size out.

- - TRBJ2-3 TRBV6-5 TGTGCCAGCAGTTACTCGGTGGGACGCACAGATACGCAGTATTTT CASSYSVGRTDTQYF
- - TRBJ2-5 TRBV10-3 TGTGCCATCAGTGAGGGTCGGACAATCGAGACCCAGTACTTC CAISEGRTIETQYF
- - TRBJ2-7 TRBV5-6 TGTGCCAGCAGCCGGTGCGAGCAGTACTTC CASSRCEQYF
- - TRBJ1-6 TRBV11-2 TGTGCCAGCAGCTTAGAAGGTTTTGGTTCACCCCTCCACTTT CASSLEGFGSPLHF
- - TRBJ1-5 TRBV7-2 TGTGCCAGCAGCCCCAGACAGGCTCGCAATCAGCCCCAGCATTTT CASSPRQARNQPQHF
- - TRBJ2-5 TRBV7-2 TGTGCCAGCAGCTTAGAGTCGGACTGGCAAGAGACCCAGTACTTC CASSLESDWQETQYF
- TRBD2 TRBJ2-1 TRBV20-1 TGCAGTGCCCTTATAGCGGGAGAGTTGAGGAATGAGCAGTTCTTC CSALIAGELRNEQFF
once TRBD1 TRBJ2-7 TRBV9 TGTGCCAGCAGCGTAGAGGGACAGCTATACGAGCAGTACTTC CASSVEGQLYEQYF
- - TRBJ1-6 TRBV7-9 TGTGCCAGCAGCTTGGTCGGGGGGCGGGAGAATTCACCCCTCCACTTT CASSLVGGRENSPLHF
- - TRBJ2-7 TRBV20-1 TGCAGTGCCTCTCGACGGGGACCCTTCGTCTACGAGCAGTACTTC CSASRRGPFVYEQYF
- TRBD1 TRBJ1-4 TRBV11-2 TGTGCCAGCAACGGACAGGGCAATGAAAAACTGTTTTTT CASNGQGNEKLFF
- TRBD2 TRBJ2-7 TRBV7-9 TGTGCCAGCAGCACGAGCTTAGCGGGGGCAAACTACGAGCAGTACTTC CASSTSLAGANYEQYF
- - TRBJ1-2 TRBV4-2 TGTGCCAGCAGCGAACAGCTCTCGAGGACTCAGAACTATGGCTACACCTTC CASSEQLSRTQNYGYTF
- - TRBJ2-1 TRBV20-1 TGCAGTGCTACAGGGTTTTCTTTCTACAATGAGCAGTTCTTC CSATGFSFYNEQFF
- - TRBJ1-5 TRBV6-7 TGTGCCACCCCGAGGGGGGGCTTTAGCAATCAGCCCCAGCATTTT CATPRGGFSNQPQHF
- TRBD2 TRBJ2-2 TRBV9 TGTGCCAGCAGCGGACGACTAGCGGACCCGAACACCGGGGAGCTGTTTTTT CASSGRLADPNTGELFF
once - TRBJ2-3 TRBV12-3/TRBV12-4 TGTGCCAGCAGCCTGACTAGGACAGATACGCAGTATTTT CASSLTRTDTQYF
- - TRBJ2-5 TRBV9 TGTGCCAGCAGCGTAGGTTTCCAAGAGACCCAGTACTTC CASSVGFQETQYF
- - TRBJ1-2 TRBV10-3 TGTGCCATCAGTGGGGGATACGAAAGGGGTGGCTACACCTTC CAISGGYERGGYTF
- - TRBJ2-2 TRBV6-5 TGTGCCAGCAGCCCCAGGGAGACCACCGGGGAGCTGTTTTTT CASSPRETTGELFF
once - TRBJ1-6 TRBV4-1 TGCGCCAGCAGCCAAGATCGAGGCGCCAATTCACCCCTCCACTTT CASSQDRGANSPLHF
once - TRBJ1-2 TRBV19 TGTGCCAGCCTAGGGACCCAGATACCCGACAGCTTCTATGGCTACACCTTC CASLGTQIPDSFYGYTF
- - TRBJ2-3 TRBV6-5 TGTGCCAGCAGTTACTCGACTGGGCCCCCCGGCACTGATACGCAGTATTTT CASSYSTGPPGTDTQYF
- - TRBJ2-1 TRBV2 TGTGCCAGCGGTCCCGGGCCCCCCGCGGAGTACAATGAGCAGTTCTTC CASGPGPPAEYNEQFF
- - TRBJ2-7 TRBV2 TGTGCCAGCAGCCGACTTGCTACAGGGAGATCCTACGAGCAGTACTTC CASSRLATGRSYEQYF
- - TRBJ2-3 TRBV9 TGTGCCTCGGAAATGGTAAACACAGATACGCAGTATTTT CASEMVNTDTQYF
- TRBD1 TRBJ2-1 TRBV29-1 TGCAGCGTTGAAGGAGGGACAGGGGGGCGAAGCTCCTACAATGAGCAGTTCTTC CSVEGGTGGRSSYNEQFF
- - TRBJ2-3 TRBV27 TGTGCCGCAAGGAAGGGTGATACGCAGTATTTT CAARKGDTQYF
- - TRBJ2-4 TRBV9 TGTGCCAGCAGCCCGGGTGGAGGGGGCGATCTTTACTTC CASSPGGGGDLYF
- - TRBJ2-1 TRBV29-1 TGCAGCGTTGACCGGGGTCTCGGGAAGAACAATGAGCAGTTCTTC CSVDRGLGKNNEQFF
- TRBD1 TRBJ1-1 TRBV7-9 TGTGCCAGCAGAGGAGCCGGGACAGAAAACATTGGAGCTTTCTTT CASRGAGTENIGAFF
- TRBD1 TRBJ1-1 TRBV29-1 TGCAGCGTAATCTTGGGGCAGGGGGCTGAAGCTTTCTTT CSVILGQGAEAFF
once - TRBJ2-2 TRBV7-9 TGTGCCAGCAGCCCTCCCCAGGGGAACACCGGGGAGCTGTTTTTT CASSPPQGNTGELFF
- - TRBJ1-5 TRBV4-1 TGCGCCAGCAGCCTAAGATATGAAGGGGGTGGGCATCAGCCCCAGCATTTT CASSLRYEGGGHQPQHF
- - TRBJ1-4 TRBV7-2 TGTGCCAGCAGCCTTCTTTCCGCACGCGCAACTAATGAAAAACTGTTTTTT CASSLLSARATNEKLFF
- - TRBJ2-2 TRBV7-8 TGTGCCAGCAGCTTGGGCGGGGCAGGGCCGACCGGGGAGCTGTTTTTT CASSLGGAGPTGELFF
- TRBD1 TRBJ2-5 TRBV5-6 TGTGCCAGCAGCTCCGGACAGGGGGGAGAGACCCAGTACTTC CASSSGQGGETQYF
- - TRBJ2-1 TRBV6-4 TGTGCCAGCAGTGACTATTTCTCCAGGGGTTACAATGAGCAGTTCTTC CASSDYFSRGYNEQFF
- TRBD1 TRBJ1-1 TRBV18 TGTGCCAGCTCACCTGGACAGGGGAGAAACACTGAAGCTTTCTTT CASSPGQGRNTEAFF
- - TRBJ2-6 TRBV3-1 TGTGCCAGCAGCCAAGATCCCTCGGGGAACTCTGGGGCCAACGTCCTGACTTTC CASSQDPSGNSGANVLTF
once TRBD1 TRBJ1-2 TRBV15 TGTGCCACCAGCAGTACAGGGGTCTCCTATGGCTACACCTTC CATSSTGVSYGYTF
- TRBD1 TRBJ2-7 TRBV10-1 TGCGCCAGCAGTGATGGGAGACAGGGCTACGAGCAGTACTTC CASSDGRQGYEQYF
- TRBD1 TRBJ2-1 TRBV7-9 TGTGCCAGCTGGACCGGGACAGGGATGAATGAGCAGTTCTTC CASWTGTGMNEQFF
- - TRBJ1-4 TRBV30 TGTGCCCCCACTCGGGCGTCCACATTT CAPTRASTF
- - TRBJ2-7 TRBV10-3 TGTGCCATCAGCCGGGATTCGTCCTACGAGCAGTACTTC CAISRDSSYEQYF
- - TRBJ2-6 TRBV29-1 TGCAGCGTTGAAGATGACCCGCAACCGACCGGTAACGGGGCCAACGTCCTGACTTTC CSVEDDPQPTGNGANVLTF